This section outlines one T cell receptor beta chain sequence together with its context. The data are from a study of blood T cell repertoires in COVID-19. Study background: COVID-19 samples from acute and convalescent phases originated in the United States, Italy and Spain. Nucleic acid was either cDNA or gDNA, and it came from T cells, B-cell-depleted T cells, or PBMCs.

Seattle patients were enrolled while actively infected and followed longitudinally. Original methodology: Estimates of nucleated cell counts were drawn from the amplification of reference gene primers. TCRdb keeps only in-frame clones here, not all; method: immunoSEQ multiplex PCR. That table furnishes V, J and clone size, whereas the DNA furnished D and trimming. The sample has 150,000 to 200,000 clones; 84% are singletons. CDR1 is MNHEY and CDR2 is SVGAGI in the germline V gene. V gave up 5 bases and J gave up 2 bases, with 10 bases separating them. This CDR3 comprises 13 residues. This sequence was found in a woman aged 70-85 years with COVID-19, enrolled during active disease. The J gene is TRBJ2-7, the V gene TRBV6-5, with D uncertain. Sample: peripheral blood. In nucleotides, the CDR3 is TGTGCCAGCAGTCTGACTCTTGCCTACGAGCAGTACTTC. As protein: CASSLTLAYEQYF.